Sequencing of this T cell receptor beta chain was carried out in a study of regulatory T cells in long-lasting Graves disease. The study, taken as a whole, reports: The sample size was small, and this may have reduced accuracy.

This sample's time point: newly diagnosed GD, antithyroid drugs for less than 3 months. RNA isolated from PBMCs was used to make the TCR library. This clonotype has just a few counts. Its matching antigen is unknown. To make TCR beta libraries, researchers used iRepertoire HTBI primers and Arm-PCR of CDR3 regions. From the multiplex PCR reads, TCRdb called clonotypes with MiXCR, one entry per CDR3 protein. The sample lists roughly 530,000 distinct CDR3 sequences; roughly a sixth were seen once. The V gene lost 1 base and the J gene lost 8 bases, with 11 bases spanning the gap. Germline CDR1 is MGHRA and CDR2 is YSYEKL. The CDR3 extends over 13 amino acids. These data were likewise used in another study, on T cells in Graves' hyperthyroidism and ophthalmopathy.

This TCR was recovered from a middle-aged woman with Graves disease. Source: peripheral blood mononuclear cells (PBMCs), taken at new diagnosis, from a patient treated with antithyroid drugs. The chain couples TRBV4-1 to TRBJ1-2; possibly TRBD1 for D (6 bases). Here the CDR3 DNA reads TGCGCCAGCAGCCAAGTCTTGGGGGGCGGCTACACCTTC. It specifies CASSQVLGGGYTF.